The rows below give T cell receptor beta chains drawn from one sample of a study of cytomegalovirus exposure and HLA in healthy donors. TCRdb's table, derived via immunoSEQ multiplex PCR, lists solely in-frame clones and lacks some. The profile shows 150,000 to 200,000 clones, around nine tenths of them singletons. Input material: PBMCs. These receptors all stem from a woman aged 30 to 39 in good health and CMV-seronegative. The CDR3 runs from the conserved cysteine through the conserved F or W.

cdr3_length: 14
v_call: TRBV6-1
cdr3_aa: CASSETGGYTEAFF

cdr3_length: 15
v_call: TRBV6-1
cdr3_aa: CASRSLSGGADTQYF

cdr3_length: 17
v_call: TRBV4-3
cdr3_aa: CASSQDLSSGGLNEQFF

cdr3_length: 18
v_call: TRBV10-3
cdr3_aa: CAISESYRQGATNEKLFF

cdr3_length: 13
v_call: TRBV5-1
cdr3_aa: CASSSGTTYEQYF

cdr3_length: 15
v_call: TRBV15
cdr3_aa: CATSSPSQGNEKLFF

cdr3_length: 13
v_call: TRBV4-1
cdr3_aa: CASLRGTPYEQYF

cdr3_length: 16
v_call: TRBV27
cdr3_aa: CASSLKFGGAGNTIYF

cdr3_length: 13
v_call: TRBV6-6
cdr3_aa: CASSWTGNYGYTF

cdr3_length: 13
v_call: TRBV27
cdr3_aa: CASSLIGYTEAFF

cdr3_length: 16
v_call: TRBV6-1
cdr3_aa: CASSALGGRQAYEQYF

cdr3_length: 15
v_call: TRBV6-1
cdr3_aa: CASSALDSLNTEAFF

cdr3_length: 15
v_call: TRBV27
cdr3_aa: CASRDRDRGYDGYTF

cdr3_length: 15
v_call: TRBV6-5
cdr3_aa: CASSYSTMGLSEQYF

cdr3_length: 18
v_call: TRBV7-9
cdr3_aa: CASSLGLAGLLAKNIQYF

cdr3_length: 15
v_call: TRBV19
cdr3_aa: CASSINDLRGYEQYF

cdr3_length: 15
v_call: TRBV4-3
cdr3_aa: CASSQLGQGNNEQFF

cdr3_length: 13
v_call: TRBV11-2
cdr3_aa: CASSLDRGQPQHF

cdr3_length: 13
v_call: TRBV10-3
cdr3_aa: CAITTGLYTEAFF

cdr3_length: 14
v_call: TRBV5-1
cdr3_aa: CASRLAVNTGELFF

cdr3_length: 14
v_call: TRBV10-2
cdr3_aa: CASSAGGTVNEQFF

cdr3_length: 13
v_call: TRBV10-3
cdr3_aa: CAITEDSTFGYTF

cdr3_length: 14
v_call: TRBV19
cdr3_aa: CASTPPGPDGELFF

cdr3_length: 14
v_call: TRBV6-5
cdr3_aa: CASSPGQGPQPQHF

cdr3_length: 14
v_call: TRBV5-4
cdr3_aa: CASSLKTGLETQYF

cdr3_length: 12
v_call: TRBV7-9
cdr3_aa: CASSLTSAEQYF

cdr3_length: 13
v_call: TRBV27
cdr3_aa: CASSQGQGFGYTF

cdr3_length: 16
v_call: TRBV4-3
cdr3_aa: CASSQERSDSSYEQYF

cdr3_length: 15
v_call: TRBV6-1
cdr3_aa: CASSLTSGDYNEQFF

cdr3_length: 15
v_call: TRBV7-2
cdr3_aa: CASSTNRFNTYEQYF

cdr3_length: 15
v_call: TRBV2
cdr3_aa: CASSDRQKTNEKLFF

cdr3_length: 15
v_call: TRBV2
cdr3_aa: CASRTWGAGIYEQYF

cdr3_length: 16
v_call: TRBV27
cdr3_aa: CASSSLTGVFLYGYTF

cdr3_length: 12
v_call: TRBV18
cdr3_aa: CASSSTPGTQYF

cdr3_length: 15
v_call: TRBV6-6
cdr3_aa: CASSQGTGGSYEQYF

cdr3_length: 15
v_call: TRBV6-9
cdr3_aa: CASSYHGGAYNEQFF

cdr3_length: 17
v_call: TRBV4-1
cdr3_aa: CASSHPGVAGTTDTQYF

cdr3_length: 16
v_call: TRBV7-9
cdr3_aa: CASSRRTDPTNEKLFF

cdr3_length: 15
v_call: TRBV15
cdr3_aa: CATSSPRARGNTIYF

cdr3_length: 14
v_call: TRBV10-2
cdr3_aa: CASSERGGPYEQYF

cdr3_length: 18
v_call: TRBV27
cdr3_aa: CASSPGGPAAVLVDEQFF

cdr3_length: 15
v_call: TRBV2
cdr3_aa: CASIRASGYQETQYF

cdr3_length: 15
v_call: TRBV6-6
cdr3_aa: CASSPFRGGAPEAFF

cdr3_length: 18
v_call: TRBV11-2
cdr3_aa: CASSLRAGPSSGANVLTF

cdr3_length: 16
v_call: TRBV18
cdr3_aa: CASSYWTGENTGELFF

cdr3_length: 15
v_call: TRBV15
cdr3_aa: CATSRTEDSGNTIYF

cdr3_length: 13
v_call: TRBV2
cdr3_aa: CASRSSLNTEAFF

cdr3_length: 15
v_call: TRBV6-1
cdr3_aa: CASSVDEGANSPLHF

cdr3_length: 15
v_call: TRBV27
cdr3_aa: CASGRQGSSTGELFF

cdr3_length: 13
v_call: TRBV29-1
cdr3_aa: CSVGQAGNQPQHF

cdr3_length: 14
v_call: TRBV11-3
cdr3_aa: CASSFLNSNQPQHF

cdr3_length: 15
v_call: TRBV13
cdr3_aa: CASSALQGRPYGYTF

cdr3_length: 13
v_call: TRBV5-1
cdr3_aa: CASSLSRNEKLFF

cdr3_length: 14
v_call: TRBV10-2
cdr3_aa: CASRPTGRTGELFF

cdr3_length: 14
v_call: TRBV5-1
cdr3_aa: CASSLGEGGTEAFF

cdr3_length: 15
v_call: TRBV19
cdr3_aa: CASSIGGGSNQPQHF

cdr3_length: 15
v_call: TRBV5-1
cdr3_aa: CASSSGLAANNEQFF

cdr3_length: 14
v_call: TRBV30
cdr3_aa: CACLEGQGDQPQHF

cdr3_length: 16
v_call: TRBV5-1
cdr3_aa: CASSLGTGRLSAEAFF

cdr3_length: 15
v_call: TRBV4-1
cdr3_aa: CASSQDDRGRNGYTF